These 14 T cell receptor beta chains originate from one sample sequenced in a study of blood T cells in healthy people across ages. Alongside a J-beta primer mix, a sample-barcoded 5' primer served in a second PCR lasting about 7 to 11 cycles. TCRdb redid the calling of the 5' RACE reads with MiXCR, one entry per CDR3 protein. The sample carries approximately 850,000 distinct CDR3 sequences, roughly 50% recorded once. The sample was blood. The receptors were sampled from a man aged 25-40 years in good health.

CDR3 coding DNA: TGTGCCAGCAGATCAGGGAATAGGGGGTCACCCCTCCACTTT. It translates to CASRSGNRGSPLHF. The rearrangement links TRBV7-9 to TRBJ1-6; TRBD1 is a possible D gene (6 bases). V was shortened by 6 bases and J by 10 bases, with 16 bases between the two germline ends. The length of the CDR3 is 14 residues. The germline V gene encodes CDR1 SEHNR and CDR2 FQNEAQ (reference sequence).

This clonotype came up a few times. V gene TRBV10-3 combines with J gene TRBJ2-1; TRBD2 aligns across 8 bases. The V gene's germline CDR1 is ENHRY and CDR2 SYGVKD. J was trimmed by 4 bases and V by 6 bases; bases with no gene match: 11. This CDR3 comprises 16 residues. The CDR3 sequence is CAIRDLTAGGYNEQFF. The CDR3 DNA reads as TGTGCCATCAGGGACCTAACCGCGGGGGGATACAATGAGCAGTTCTTC.

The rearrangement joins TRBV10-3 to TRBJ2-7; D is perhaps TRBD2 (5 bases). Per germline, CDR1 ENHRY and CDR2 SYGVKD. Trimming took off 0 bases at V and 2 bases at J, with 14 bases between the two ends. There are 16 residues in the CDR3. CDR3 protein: CAISESEGPFPYEQYF. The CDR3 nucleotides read TGTGCCATCAGTGAGTCAGAGGGTCCATTTCCCTACGAGCAGTACTTC.

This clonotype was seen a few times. The CDR3 DNA follows: TGCAGTGCTAGGATAGCGGGGTTCGACGAGCAGTACTTC. Encoded protein: CSARIAGFDEQYF. V is TRBV20-1 and J is TRBJ2-7, with 8 bases fitting TRBD2. The germline V gene has CDR1 DFQATT and CDR2 SNEGSKA (reference sequence). V lost 3 bases to trimming and J lost 5 bases; unmatched junction nucleotides: 6. The length of the CDR3 is 13 residues.

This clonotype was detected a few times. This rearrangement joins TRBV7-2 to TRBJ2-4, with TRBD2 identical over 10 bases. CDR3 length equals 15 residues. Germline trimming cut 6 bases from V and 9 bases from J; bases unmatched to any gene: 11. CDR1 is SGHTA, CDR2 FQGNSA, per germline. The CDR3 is CASSTTSGAVSIQYF. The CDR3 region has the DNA TGTGCCAGCAGTACCACTAGCGGGGCTGTTAGCATTCAGTACTTC.

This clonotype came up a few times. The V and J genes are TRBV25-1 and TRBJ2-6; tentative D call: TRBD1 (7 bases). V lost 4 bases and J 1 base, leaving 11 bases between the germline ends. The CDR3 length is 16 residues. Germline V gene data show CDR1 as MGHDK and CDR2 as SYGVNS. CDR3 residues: CASSATGRSGANVLTF. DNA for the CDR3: TGTGCCAGCAGTGCGACAGGGAGGTCTGGGGCCAACGTCCTGACTTTC.

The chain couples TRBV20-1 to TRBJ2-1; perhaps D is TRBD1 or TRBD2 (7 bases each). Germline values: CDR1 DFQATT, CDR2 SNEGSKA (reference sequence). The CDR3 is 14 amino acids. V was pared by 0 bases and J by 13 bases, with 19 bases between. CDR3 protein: CSARDPQGRETQFF. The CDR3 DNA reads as TGCAGTGCTAGAGATCCACAGGGGAGGGAGACCCAGTTCTTC.

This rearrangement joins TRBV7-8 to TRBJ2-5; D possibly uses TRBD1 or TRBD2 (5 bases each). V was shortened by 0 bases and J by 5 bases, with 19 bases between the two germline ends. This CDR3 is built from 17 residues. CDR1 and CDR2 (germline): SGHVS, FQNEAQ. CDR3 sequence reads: CASSLALILFGAETQYF. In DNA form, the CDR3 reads TGTGCCAGCAGCTTAGCGCTTATACTATTCGGGGCCGAGACCCAGTACTTC.

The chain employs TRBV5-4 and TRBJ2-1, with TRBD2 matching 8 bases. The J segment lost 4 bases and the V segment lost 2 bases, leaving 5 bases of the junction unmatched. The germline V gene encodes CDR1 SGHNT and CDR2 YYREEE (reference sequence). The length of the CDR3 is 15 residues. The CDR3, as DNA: TGTGCCAGCAGCTTTTGGCTAGCGGGTTACAATGAGCAGTTCTTC. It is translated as CASSFWLAGYNEQFF. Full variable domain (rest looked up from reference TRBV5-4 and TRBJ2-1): ETGVTQSPTHLIKTRGQQVTLRCSSQSGHNTVSWYQQALGQGPQFIFQYYREEENGRGNFPPRFSGLQFPNYSSELNVNALELDDSALYLCASSFWLAGYNEQFFGPGTRLTVL.

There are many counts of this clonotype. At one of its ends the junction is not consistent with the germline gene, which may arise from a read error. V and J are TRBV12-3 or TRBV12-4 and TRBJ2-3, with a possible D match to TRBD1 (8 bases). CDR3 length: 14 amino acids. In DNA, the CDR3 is TGTGCCAGCAGTTTCGGGGGGACAGGAGATATGCAGTATTTT. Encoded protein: CASSFGGTGDMQYF.

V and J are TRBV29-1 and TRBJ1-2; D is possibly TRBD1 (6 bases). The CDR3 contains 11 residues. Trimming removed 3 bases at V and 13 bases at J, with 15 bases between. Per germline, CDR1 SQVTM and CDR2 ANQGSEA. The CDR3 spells CSVEGDTPGTF. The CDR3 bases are TGCAGCGTTGAGGGGGACACCCCTGGCACCTTC.

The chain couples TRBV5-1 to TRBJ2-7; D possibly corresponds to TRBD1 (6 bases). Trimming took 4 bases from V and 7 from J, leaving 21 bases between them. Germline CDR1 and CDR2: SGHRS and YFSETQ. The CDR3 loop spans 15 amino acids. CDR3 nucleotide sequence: TGCGCCAGCAGCCCCGACAGGCCTTTAGAAGTGGAGCAGTACTTC. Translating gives CASSPDRPLEVEQYF.

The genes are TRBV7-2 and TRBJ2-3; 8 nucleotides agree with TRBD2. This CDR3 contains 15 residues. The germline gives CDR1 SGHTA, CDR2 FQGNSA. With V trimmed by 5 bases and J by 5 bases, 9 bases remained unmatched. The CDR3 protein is CASSQARGGRDTQYF. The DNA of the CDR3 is TGTGCCAGCAGCCAAGCCCGGGGGGGCCGAGATACGCAGTATTTT. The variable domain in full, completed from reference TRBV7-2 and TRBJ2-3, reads GAGVSQSPSNKVTEKGKDVELRCDPISGHTALYWYRQSLGQGLEFLIYFQGNSAPDKSGLPSDRFSAERTGGSVSTLTIQRTQQEDSAVYLCASSQARGGRDTQYFGPGTRLTVL.

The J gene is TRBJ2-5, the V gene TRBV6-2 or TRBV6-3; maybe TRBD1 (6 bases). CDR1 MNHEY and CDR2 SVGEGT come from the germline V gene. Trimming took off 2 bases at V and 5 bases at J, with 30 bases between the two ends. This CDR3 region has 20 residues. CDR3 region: CASSYPIYGAGQTNKETQYF. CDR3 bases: TGTGCCAGCAGTTACCCAATTTATGGAGCCGGACAGACTAACAAGGAGACCCAGTACTTC.